This is a list of T cell receptor beta chains from one sample in a study of response to subunit inactivated influenza vaccine. TCRdb passed the RT-PCR reads through MiXCR, listing each CDR3 protein once. The table lists around 530,000 distinct CDR3 sequences, 16% of them singletons. Specimen: CD4+ T cells sorted from PBMCs, collected about 23 months after vaccination. These receptors were collected from a man aged 50-75 years who received an inactivated influenza vaccine. Each CDR3 is given with its conserved first and last residue. A D gene is named only where the DNA matches it firmly. A row's size may be missing; if present it is once, few, many or a size class.

d_call j_call clone_size cdr3_length v_call cdr3_nt cdr3_aa
NA TRBJ1-2 many 16 TRBV4-1 TGCGCCAGCAGCCAGACCGTGGGCAGGGTATGGTATGGCTACACCTTC CASSQTVGRVWYGYTF
TRBD2 TRBJ2-1 many 19 TRBV4-3 TGCGCCAGCAGCCAATACCCCATGGGTAGCGGGGGGGTGAACAATGAGCAGTTCTTC CASSQYPMGSGGVNNEQFF
NA TRBJ1-6 few 15 TRBV19 TGTGCCAGTAGTATACAACAGGGCGATGGTTCACCCCTCCACTTT CASSIQQGDGSPLHF
NA TRBJ2-3 NA 16 TRBV15 TGTGCCACCAGCGGGGCCGTGCTAGTGGGCACAGATACGCAGTATTTT CATSGAVLVGTDTQYF
TRBD2 TRBJ2-5 few 14 TRBV20-1 TGCAGTGCTATGCTAGCGGGAGCTGGAGAGACCCAGTACTTC CSAMLAGAGETQYF
NA TRBJ2-7 few 15 TRBV5-1 TGCGCCAGCAGCTTGGGGCAGGGCAACTCCTACGAGCAGTACTTC CASSLGQGNSYEQYF
NA TRBJ2-1 NA 16 TRBV19 TGTGCCAGTAGTATAGATGGTCGTAGCTCCTACAATGAGCAGTTCTTC CASSIDGRSSYNEQFF
NA TRBJ2-3 many 14 TRBV11-1 TGTGCCAGCAGCTTCGCCGATCCCACAGATACGCAGTATTTT CASSFADPTDTQYF
TRBD2 TRBJ2-7 NA 19 TRBV28 TGTGCCAGCAGACCGCGGGTTGGCGGGAGGACTCCCCGGTGGTACGAGCAGTACTTC CASRPRVGGRTPRWYEQYF
TRBD2 TRBJ2-3 few 16 TRBV7-2 TGTGCCAGCAGCTTAGATAGCGGGGGGGTAACAGATACGCAGTATTTT CASSLDSGGVTDTQYF
TRBD2 TRBJ2-3 NA 18 TRBV28 TGTGCCAGCGGAAGAACTGCGGGAGGTGGTGGCGGCACAGATACGCAGTATTTT CASGRTAGGGGGTDTQYF
NA TRBJ2-7 NA 16 TRBV4-1 TGCGCCAGCAGCCAAGGGGGAGGATTAGGGAAACTAGAGCAGTACTTC CASSQGGGLGKLEQYF
NA TRBJ1-6 NA 13 TRBV6-5 TGTGCCAGCAGTTCAGGTTTTAATTCACCCCTCCACTTT CASSSGFNSPLHF
NA TRBJ2-2 NA 16 TRBV20-1 TGCAGTGCTAGACCCTTGGGGGGCGCAAACACCGGGGAGCTGTTTTTT CSARPLGGANTGELFF
NA TRBJ1-3 NA 16 TRBV7-6 TGTGCCAGCAGCCCGTCCCGACGGCCCTCTGGAAACACCATATATTTT CASSPSRRPSGNTIYF
NA TRBJ1-1 few 13 TRBV5-1 TGCGCCAGCAGCTTGGAGACAGGATTTGAAGCTTTCTTT CASSLETGFEAFF
NA TRBJ2-3 NA 12 TRBV5-1 TGCGCCAGCAGCTTGGAAGGGCAAGACCAGTATTTT CASSLEGQDQYF
NA TRBJ2-5 many 15 TRBV20-1 TGCAGTGCTAGAGATATCTTAGCAGTCGGGGAGACCCAGTACTTC CSARDILAVGETQYF
NA TRBJ1-1 NA 17 TRBV6-5 TGTGCCAGCAGTTACTCCGCGTTGAGAAGAGGAGGCACTGAAGCTTTCTTT CASSYSALRRGGTEAFF
NA TRBJ2-7 few 13 TRBV6-6 TGTGCAGGGAAAAGAGGGGAAGAGAACGAGCAGTACTTC CAGKRGEENEQYF
NA TRBJ1-5 few 13 TRBV6-6 TGTGCCAGCAGTTACTCGTATGATCAGCCCCAGCATTTT CASSYSYDQPQHF
NA TRBJ1-5 many 15 TRBV2 TGTGCCAGCAGTGAAGCGTCAGGAGACAATCAGCCCCAGCATTTT CASSEASGDNQPQHF
NA TRBJ1-2 few 12 TRBV20-1 TGCAGTGCTCAGCCCAATAACTATGGCTACACCTTC CSAQPNNYGYTF
NA TRBJ2-5 NA 14 TRBV20-1 TGCAGTGCTAGAGAGCGGCAGTACCAAGAGACCCAGTACTTC CSARERQYQETQYF
NA TRBJ2-7 many 13 TRBV20-1 TGCAGTGCTAGAGATTTCCGGCAGGGCCGACAGTACTTC CSARDFRQGRQYF
NA TRBJ2-2 NA 16 TRBV6-1 TGTGCCAGTCTTTCCTCTACGTTCGCGAGCGCCGGGGAGCTGTTTTTT CASLSSTFASAGELFF
NA TRBJ2-7 many 14 TRBV9 TGTGCCAGCAGCGTAGGGCAGGGAACCTACGAGCAGTACTTC CASSVGQGTYEQYF
TRBD1 TRBJ2-1 few 17 TRBV18 TGTGCCAGCTCACCACGAGGACAGGGGGTGGGTTACAATGAGCAGTTCTTC CASSPRGQGVGYNEQFF
NA TRBJ2-1 NA 16 TRBV7-3 TGTGCCAGCAGCTTAATGGCGCACCGGGGAGACAATGAGCAGTTCTTC CASSLMAHRGDNEQFF
NA TRBJ2-7 few 15 TRBV13 TGTGCCAGCAGCTTAGGCGGAGGGACGACCTACGAGCAGTACTTC CASSLGGGTTYEQYF
NA TRBJ2-7 few 12 TRBV28 TGTGCCAGCAGTTTTCAGATCTACGAGCAGTACTTC CASSFQIYEQYF
TRBD1 TRBJ2-1 many 13 TRBV10-3 TGTGCCATCAGAGTTACTCGGGACAGGGGGGAATTCTTC CAIRVTRDRGEFF